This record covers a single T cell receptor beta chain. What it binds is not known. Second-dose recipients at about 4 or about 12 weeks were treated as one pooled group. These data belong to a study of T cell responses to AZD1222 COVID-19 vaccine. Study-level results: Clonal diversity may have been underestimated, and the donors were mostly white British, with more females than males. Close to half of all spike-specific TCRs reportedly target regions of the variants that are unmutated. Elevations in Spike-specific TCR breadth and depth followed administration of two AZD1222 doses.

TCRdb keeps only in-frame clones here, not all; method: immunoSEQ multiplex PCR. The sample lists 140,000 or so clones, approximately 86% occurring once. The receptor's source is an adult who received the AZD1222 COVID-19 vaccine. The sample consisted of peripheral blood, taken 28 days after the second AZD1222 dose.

The chain's CDR3 is CASSLGQTYNEQFF. CDR3 nucleotides: TGCGCCAGCAGCCTGGGACAGACTTACAATGAGCAGTTCTTC. This chain joins TRBV5-1 and TRBJ2-1; 7 nucleotides line up with TRBD1. Germline assignment: CDR1 SGHRS and CDR2 YFSETQ. The CDR3 loop spans 14 amino acids. V gave up 4 bases and J gave up 4 bases; unmatched junction bases: 5.